One sample yielded the 18 T cell receptor beta chains listed below, sequenced in a study of blood T cell repertoires in COVID-19. Only in-frame clones appear in the TCRdb table, and some are missing; sequencing was by immunoSEQ multiplex PCR. This sample has about 34,000 clones, with 65% to 90% found just once. The sample comprised peripheral blood. These receptors came from a woman in her fifties or sixties with active COVID-19.

The chain has TRBV9 and TRBJ1-1; no clear D. Trimming removed 0 bases from V and 7 bases from J, with 13 bases in between. The germline gives CDR1 SGDLS, CDR2 YYNGEE. CDR3 length: 14 amino acids. The CDR3 region is CASSVDLGRSEAFF. The DNA for the CDR3 is TGTGCCAGCAGCGTAGACCTCGGGAGAAGTGAAGCTTTCTTT.

The CDR3 sequence: CASIRGTEAFF. CDR3 nucleotides: TGTGCCAGCATAAGGGGGACTGAAGCTTTCTTT. The chain links TRBV25-1 to TRBJ1-1; maybe TRBD1 (6 bases). Between the trimmed V and J ends, which lost 7 bases and 5 bases, there was a span of 8 bases. This CDR3 region has 11 residues. CDR1 is MGHDK and CDR2 is SYGVNS in the germline V gene.

J is TRBJ1-6 and V is TRBV15, with 9 nucleotides matching TRBD1. Trimming took 0 bases from V and 10 from J; bases not matched to a gene: 7. Germline V gene sequence: CDR1 LNHNV, CDR2 YYDKDF (reference sequence). The CDR3 has 16 amino acids. CDR3 in amino acids: CATSRDQGQGESPLHF. The DNA for the CDR3 is TGTGCCACCAGCAGAGATCAGGGACAGGGCGAGTCACCCCTCCACTTT.

The genes are TRBV18 and TRBJ1-6; a weak D match, TRBD1 (6 bases). Germline V CDR1 and CDR2: KGHSH, LQKENI. This CDR3 comprises 14 residues. The V gene lost 2 bases and the J gene lost 5 bases, with 7 bases spanning the gap. This CDR3 is CASSPAGDNSPLHF. DNA for the CDR3: TGTGCCAGCTCACCAGCAGGGGATAATTCACCCCTCCACTTT.

This clone has only a few counts. The V call is TRBV11-2, the J call TRBJ2-7; the match to TRBD1 covers 7 bases. J lost 2 bases, V lost 3 bases, and 4 bases had no gene match. Germline-derived CDR1 and CDR2 are SGHAT and FQNNGV. The CDR3 sequence is 14 residues long. CDR3 amino acids: CASSFYGQAYEQYF. The CDR3 region has the DNA TGTGCCAGCAGCTTTTACGGACAGGCCTACGAGCAGTACTTC.

The CDR3 loop is CASRSGFYEQYF. The CDR3 coding sequence is TGTGCCAGCAGGAGCGGTTTCTACGAGCAGTACTTC. V gene TRBV28 combines with J gene TRBJ2-7, with D possibly matching TRBD2 (5 bases). Trimming took 6 bases from V and 3 from J, leaving 9 bases between them. The length of the CDR3 is 12 residues. Germline V lookup: CDR1 MDHEN, CDR2 SYDVKM.

The chain carries TRBV9 and TRBJ2-1, with D uncertain. Germline loops: CDR1 SGDLS, CDR2 YYNGEE. Trimming shortened V by 0 bases and J by 4 bases, and 11 bases separated the two germline ends. CDR3 length: 15 amino acids. CDR3 DNA sequence: TGTGCCAGCAGCGTAGCTACGGGTCTATACAATGAGCAGTTCTTC. It specifies CASSVATGLYNEQFF.

This chain connects TRBV3-1 (or the pseudogene TRBV3-2) to TRBJ1-6; no clear D. The V end was cut by 8 bases, the J end by 3 bases, with 17 bases between. The germline V gene has CDR1 LGHDT and CDR2 YNNKEL (reference sequence). This CDR3 contains 16 residues. This chain's CDR3 is CASRNDIGVYNSPLHF. In DNA form, the CDR3 reads TGTGCCAGCCGTAATGACATCGGGGTCTATAATTCACCCCTCCACTTT.

The J gene is TRBJ1-4, the V gene TRBV28; TRBD1 matches 8 bases. Germline CDR1 and CDR2: MDHEN and SYDVKM. The CDR3 runs to 15 residues. J was trimmed by 3 bases and V by 3 bases; bases with no gene match: 3. CDR3 coding DNA: TGTGCCAGCAGTTTGGACAGGGCGTCTAATGAAAAACTGTTTTTT. Encoded protein: CASSLDRASNEKLFF.

The rearrangement links TRBV5-1 to TRBJ2-5; D may be TRBD1 (5 bases). Germline V lookup: CDR1 SGHRS, CDR2 YFSETQ. V gave up 1 base and J gave up 1 base, with 8 bases separating them. The CDR3 has 14 amino acids. The chain's CDR3 is CASSLQGFQETQYF. CDR3 nucleotides: TGCGCCAGCAGCTTGCAGGGTTTCCAAGAGACCCAGTACTTC.

The V and J genes are TRBV4-1 and TRBJ1-1; TRBD1 matches at 7 bases. CDR1 and CDR2 (germline): MGHRA, YSYEKL. V lost 4 bases and J lost 4; bases outside the gene matches: 15. CDR3 size: 17 residues. The CDR3 is CASSPTNRGRSGTEAFF. As DNA, the CDR3 is TGCGCCAGCAGCCCAACCAACAGGGGACGGAGTGGCACTGAAGCTTTCTTT.

The rearrangement links TRBV12-1 to TRBJ1-1; the table assigns TRBD1, which was not confirmed against the DNA. TRBV12-1 counts as a pseudogene. The length of the CDR3 is 18 residues. The CDR3 reads CASSSYRGPYQLNTEAFF. CDR3 in DNA: TGTGCCAGCAGCTCGTACAGGGGGCCCTATCAACTGAACACTGAAGCTTTCTTT.

CDR3 DNA sequence: TGTGCCAGCAGTTATAGCGGGGGGGCAGGCATTCAGTACTTC. This encodes CASSYSGGAGIQYF. This chain joins TRBV6-2 or TRBV6-3 and TRBJ2-4, with 11 bases lining up with TRBD2. Germline assignment: CDR1 MNHEY and CDR2 SVGEGT. Trimming cost V 3 bases and J 9 bases; bases outside gene matches: 4. The CDR3 runs to 14 residues.

The V call is TRBV11-2, the J call TRBJ1-4, with TRBD1 identical over 8 bases. The trim removed 6 bases at V and 6 bases at J, leaving 3 bases unmatched. This CDR3 has 13 residues. Per germline, CDR1 SGHAT and CDR2 FQNNGV. CDR3 sequence reads: CASRTGVDEKLFF. The CDR3 nucleotides read TGTGCCAGCAGGACAGGGGTGGATGAAAAACTGTTTTTT. The complete variable domain, with remaining parts taken from reference TRBV11-2 and TRBJ1-4, reads EAGVAQSPRYKIIEKRQSVAFWCNPISGHATLYWYQQILGQGPKLLIQFQNNGVVDDSQLPKDRFSAERLKGVDSTLKIQPAKLEDSAVYLCASRTGVDEKLFFGSGTQLSVL.

V is TRBV7-9 and J is TRBJ2-2; 7 positions agree with TRBD2. V lost 3 bases to trimming and J lost 8 bases; unmatched junction nucleotides: 18. Germline CDR1 SEHNR, CDR2 FQNEAQ (reference sequence). The CDR3 totals 18 residues. CDR3 DNA: TGTGCCAGCAGCTTGTGGCAGTTCGGGAGGAATAGAGAGGGGGAGCTGTTTTTT. It encodes CASSLWQFGRNREGELFF.

About this clone itself: A much larger clone lies one base from this, so it may be a read error. This chain links TRBV7-8 with TRBJ2-7; D perhaps matches TRBD2 (6 bases). V dropped 5 bases and J dropped 8 bases, with 19 bases sitting between them. In germline, CDR1 is SGHVS, CDR2 FQNEAQ. The CDR3 consists of 14 residues. The CDR3 DNA follows: TGTGCCAGCAGCATGTTGACTGGTGCGGGGAAGCAGTACTTC. Residues: CASSMLTGAGKQYF.

The chain uses TRBV2 and TRBJ1-1, with 7 nucleotides matching TRBD1. The CDR3 runs 14 residues. Germline loops: CDR1 SNHLY, CDR2 FYNNEI. The J segment lost 5 bases and the V segment lost 3 bases, leaving 6 bases of the junction unmatched. As DNA, the CDR3 is TGTGCCAGCAGTGATTTACAGGGGAGGACTGAAGCTTTCTTT. Amino acid sequence: CASSDLQGRTEAFF.

This clone was detected only a few times. V is TRBV10-1 and J is TRBJ2-2, with 9 bases identical to TRBD1. Germline V CDR1 and CDR2: WNHNN, SYGVQD (reference sequence). This CDR3 is 15 amino acids long. J gave up 2 bases and V 2 bases, and 0 bases lay outside the gene matches. CDR3 coding DNA: TGCGCCAGCAGTGAGACAGGGGGCAACACCGGGGAGCTGTTTTTT. This translates into CASSETGGNTGELFF.